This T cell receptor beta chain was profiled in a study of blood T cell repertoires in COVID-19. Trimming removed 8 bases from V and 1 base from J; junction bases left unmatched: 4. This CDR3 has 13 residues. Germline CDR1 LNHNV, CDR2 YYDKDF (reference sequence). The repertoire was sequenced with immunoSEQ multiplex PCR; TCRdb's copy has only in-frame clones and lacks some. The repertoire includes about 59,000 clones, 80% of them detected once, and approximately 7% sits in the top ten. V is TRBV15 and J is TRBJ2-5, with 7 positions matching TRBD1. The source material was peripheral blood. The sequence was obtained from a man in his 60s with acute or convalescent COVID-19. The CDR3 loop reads CATAWDSQETQYF. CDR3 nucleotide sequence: TGTGCCACCGCCTGGGACAGCCAAGAGACCCAGTACTTC.